This T cell receptor (beta chain) was found in a study of identical twins. Regarding the study as a whole: Because invariant MAIT and iNKT cells could be present, zero-insertion analyses could be partly confounded. Modelling underestimated the level of out-of-frame TCR alpha sharing observed in monozygotic twins.

TCRdb reanalysed the 5' RACE reads using MiXCR and keeps one entry per CDR3 protein. The table shows fewer than 650,000 distinct CDR3 sequences, with over 8.5% occurring only once. Healthy Caucasian donors formed the entire cohort. Germline V gives CDR1 DFQATT, CDR2 SNEGSKA (reference sequence). This CDR3 has 10 residues. In this sample, this clonotype turned up many times. What it binds is not known. These sequences were also reported in another study, on yellow fever vaccine responses in identical twins.

The source of this sequence is a woman aged 18-29 years in good health. Sequencing input: PBMCs. The chain uses TRBV20-1 and TRBJ2-1; a possible D gene is TRBD2 (5 bases). DNA of the CDR3: TGCAGCGTTGGGGAGAATGAGCAGTTCTTC. This gives the protein CSVGENEQFF.